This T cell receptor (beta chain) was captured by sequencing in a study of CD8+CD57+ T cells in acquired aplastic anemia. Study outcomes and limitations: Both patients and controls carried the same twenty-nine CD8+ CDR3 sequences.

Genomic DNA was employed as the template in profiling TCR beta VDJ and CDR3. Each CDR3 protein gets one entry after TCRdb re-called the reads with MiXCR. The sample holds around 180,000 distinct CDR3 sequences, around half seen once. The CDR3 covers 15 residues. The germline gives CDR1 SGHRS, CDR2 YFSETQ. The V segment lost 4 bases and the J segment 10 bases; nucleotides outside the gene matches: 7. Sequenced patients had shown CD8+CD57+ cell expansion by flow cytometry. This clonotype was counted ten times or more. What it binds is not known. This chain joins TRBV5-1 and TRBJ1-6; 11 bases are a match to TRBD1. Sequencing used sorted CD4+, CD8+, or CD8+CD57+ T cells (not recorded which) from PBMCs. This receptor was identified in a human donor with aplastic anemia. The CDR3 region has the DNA TGCGCCAGCAGCGAGAGGACAGGGGGCGACTCACCCCTCCACTTT. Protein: CASSERTGGDSPLHF.